The source of this T cell receptor beta chain is a study of cytomegalovirus exposure and HLA in healthy donors. Germline V gene lookup returns CDR1 MNHNS and CDR2 SASEGT. This CDR3 has 15 residues. V lost 1 base to trimming and J lost 8 bases, with 14 bases between them. 60 Vbeta and 13 Jbeta primers were used in PCR. Assay used: immunoSEQ multiplex PCR; TCRdb lists only in-frame clones, some missing. The sample includes 150,000 to 200,000 clones, approximately 86% of them seen just once. Among the donors, all were healthy bone marrow donors. About this clone: The antigen is undetermined.

Overall study findings and caveats: In all likelihood, a cluster of highly shared sequence variants was a sequencing artifact. Presence/absence analyses assumed roughly uniform sequencing depth across donors, which may not hold. Usually a TCR sequence was rare, but some public TCRs were found in many donors.

The clonotype originates from a woman between 18 and 29 years old in good health and CMV-seronegative. V is TRBV6-1 and J is TRBJ2-2; unclear D gene. Sequenced: PBMCs. The CDR3 loop reads CASSEGSDKVGELFF. The CDR3 DNA reads TGTGCCAGCAGTGAAGGATCAGATAAAGTAGGGGAGCTGTTTTTT.